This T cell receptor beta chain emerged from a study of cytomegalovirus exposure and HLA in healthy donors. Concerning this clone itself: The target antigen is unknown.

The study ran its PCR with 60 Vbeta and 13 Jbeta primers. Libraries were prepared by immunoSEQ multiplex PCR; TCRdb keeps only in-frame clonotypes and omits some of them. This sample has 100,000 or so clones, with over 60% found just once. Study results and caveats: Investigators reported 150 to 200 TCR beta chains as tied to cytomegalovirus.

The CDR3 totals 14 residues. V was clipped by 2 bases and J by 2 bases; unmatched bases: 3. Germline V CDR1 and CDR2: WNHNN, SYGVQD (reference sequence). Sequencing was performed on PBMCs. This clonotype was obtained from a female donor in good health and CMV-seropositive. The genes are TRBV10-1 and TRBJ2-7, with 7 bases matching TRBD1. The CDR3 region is CASSETDRTYEQYF. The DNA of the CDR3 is TGCGCCAGCAGTGAGACGGACAGGACCTACGAGCAGTACTTC.